The T cell receptor (beta chain) under discussion was sequenced for a study of T-cell memory formation after mild COVID-19. This clonotype occurred once. MiXCR, applied by TCRdb to the 5' RACE reads, yields one record per CDR3 protein. Among about half a million distinct CDR3 sequences listed, around a sixth were seen once. Trimming cost V 3 bases and J 0 bases, with 7 bases left between them. There are 13 residues in the CDR3. CDR1 is DFQATT and CDR2 is SNEGSKA in the germline V gene (reference sequence). The TCR originated in an adult woman who had mild COVID-19 (a few samples of this study predate the infection). Cell type and time point are not known. The chain combines TRBV20-1 with TRBJ2-3; no reliable D call. Sequenced: PBMCs or a T cell subset sorted from them (not recorded which). CDR3 residues: CSASGSSTDTQYF. The CDR3, as DNA: TGCAGTGCTAGTGGCTCCAGCACAGATACGCAGTATTTT.